The next 18 T cell receptor beta chains were all read from a single sample in a study of T cell responses to AZD1222 COVID-19 vaccine. Method: immunoSEQ multiplex PCR; TCRdb's copy keeps in-frame clones and lacks some. Of 95,000 or so clones listed, about 88% were seen once; the top ten hold less than 3%. Specimen: peripheral blood, collected on day 0 of AZD1222 vaccination. The receptors come from an adult in good health.

The J gene is TRBJ1-1, the V gene TRBV9; D unresolved. With 3 bases removed from V and 0 bases from J, the gap between germline ends came to 9 bases. CDR1 is SGDLS, CDR2 YYNGEE, per germline. The CDR3 sequence is 14 residues long. CDR3 nucleotide sequence: TGTGCCAGCAGCGCCGGACGGTTGAACACTGAAGCTTTCTTT. This sequence encodes CASSAGRLNTEAFF.

The chain uses TRBV4-2 and TRBJ1-2; D is ambiguous. Germline CDR1 is LGHNA and CDR2 is YNFKEQ. The CDR3 loop spans 16 amino acids. V was pared by 0 bases and J by 0 bases, with 11 bases between. As DNA, the CDR3 is TGTGCCAGCAGCCAAGATGGAAGGGATTCTAACTATGGCTACACCTTC. Translated: CASSQDGRDSNYGYTF.

The chain employs TRBV3-1 (or the pseudogene TRBV3-2) and TRBJ2-1; 7 nucleotides align to TRBD2. CDR3 length: 15 residues. V dropped 1 base and J dropped 0; count of bases not matched to a gene: 0. The germline gives CDR1 LGHDT, CDR2 YNNKEL (reference sequence). The CDR3 loop reads CASSQGTSSYNEQFF. Written as DNA, the CDR3 is TGTGCCAGCAGCCAAGGGACTAGCTCCTACAATGAGCAGTTCTTC.

This chain connects TRBV3-1 (or the pseudogene TRBV3-2) to TRBJ2-1, with 8 bases identical to TRBD1. CDR1 LGHDT and CDR2 YNNKEL come from the germline V gene (reference sequence). The CDR3 covers 17 residues. J lost 8 bases, V lost 1 base, and 13 bases had no gene match. CDR3 bases: TGTGCCAGCAGCCAAGGTGTTTCGACAGGGGTTTATGATGAGCAGTTCTTC. It is translated as CASSQGVSTGVYDEQFF.

This chain connects TRBV10-3 to TRBJ2-5; TRBD2 aligns across 11 bases. V trimming: 6 bases; J trimming: 3 bases; junction bases outside the gene matches: 0. Germline loops: CDR1 ENHRY, CDR2 SYGVKD. This CDR3 is 13 amino acids long. CDR3 in amino acids: CAIRTSGEETQYF. CDR3 nucleotides: TGTGCCATCAGGACTAGCGGGGAAGAGACCCAGTACTTC.

The rearrangement uses TRBV5-5 and TRBJ1-5; 9 bases line up with TRBD1. CDR3 length: 16 amino acids. With V trimmed by 4 bases and J by 7 bases, 12 bases remained unmatched. Germline V lookup: CDR1 SGHKS, CDR2 YYEKEE (reference sequence). This chain's CDR3 is CASSTRTGAPLQPQHF. Here the CDR3 DNA reads TGTGCCAGCAGCACCCGGACAGGGGCCCCCCTCCAGCCCCAGCATTTT.

J is TRBJ2-5 and V is TRBV5-5, with 7 bases that match TRBD1. CDR3 length: 17 amino acids. CDR1 SGHKS and CDR2 YYEKEE come from the germline V gene (reference sequence). J was trimmed by 2 bases and V by 0 bases; bases with no gene match: 10. CDR3 bases: TGTGCCAGCAGCTTGGCGGTGGGGACAGCGATACAAGAGACCCAGTACTTC. It specifies CASSLAVGTAIQETQYF.

V usage is TRBV6-5 and J usage is TRBJ2-3, with a tentative D call TRBD2 (5 bases). Germline CDR1 reads MNHEY; CDR2 reads SVGAGI. The CDR3 sequence is 12 residues long. Deletions cut 6 bases from V and 6 bases from J, with 10 bases between. The CDR3 DNA follows: TGTGCCAGCAGGGACTCCCCCGATACGCAGTATTTT. Protein product: CASRDSPDTQYF.

The CDR3 nucleotides read TGCGCCAGCTTGAATTCAGGGGTGAACACTGAAGCTTTCTTT. Encoded protein: CASLNSGVNTEAFF. The chain links TRBV10-2 to TRBJ1-1; D is possibly TRBD1 (6 bases). CDR1 and CDR2 from the germline V gene are WSHSY and SAAADI. This CDR3 comprises 14 residues. Trimming stripped 8 bases from V and 0 bases from J, with 13 bases between.

V usage is TRBV30 and J usage is TRBJ1-1; 9 nucleotides match TRBD1. The CDR3 is 14 amino acids. CDR1 and CDR2 from the germline V gene are GTSNPN and SVGIG (reference sequence). After removal of 2 bases from V and 5 bases from J, the junction contained 6 bases not matched to a gene. The CDR3 DNA follows: TGTGCCTGGAGTTCGGGACAGGGAGCAACTGAAGCTTTCTTT. Protein: CAWSSGQGATEAFF.

The rearrangement uses TRBV30 and TRBJ1-2; perhaps TRBD1 as D (6 bases). The CDR3 totals 14 residues. CDR1 is GTSNPN, CDR2 SVGIG, per germline (reference sequence). Trimming pared 6 bases from V and 2 bases from J, leaving 16 bases between. The CDR3 nucleotides are TGTGCCTGCCGAAACAGGGAAGGCAACTATGGCTACACCTTC. The encoded protein is CACRNREGNYGYTF.

The sample holds a few counts of this clone. The J gene is TRBJ1-1, the V gene TRBV19; 7 bases agree with TRBD1. Looked up from germline, CDR1 is LNHDA and CDR2 is SQIVND (reference sequence). V dropped 6 bases and J dropped 0; count of bases not matched to a gene: 7. The CDR3 spans 15 residues. The chain's CDR3 is CASSRSGTVNTEAFF. For the CDR3, the DNA is TGTGCCAGTAGCCGGTCCGGGACAGTGAACACTGAAGCTTTCTTT.

The V call is TRBV5-1, the J call TRBJ2-3; 8 bases are a match to TRBD2. This CDR3 contains 15 residues. Germline V gives CDR1 SGHRS, CDR2 YFSETQ. V lost 4 bases and J lost 4; bases outside the gene matches: 8. CDR3 sequence reads: CASSLRGLVPDTQYF. CDR3 DNA: TGCGCCAGCAGCCTCAGGGGACTAGTTCCAGATACGCAGTATTTT.

The table lists this clone with a count of one. The chain carries TRBV28 and TRBJ1-2; D is perhaps TRBD1 (6 bases). The ends were cut back, 11 bases at V and 6 bases at J, with 13 bases in the middle. The CDR3 covers 11 residues. Germline V gene sequence: CDR1 MDHEN, CDR2 SYDVKM. The CDR3 is CAGAGTHGYTF. Here the CDR3 DNA reads TGTGCCGGAGCCGGGACACATGGCTACACCTTC.

CDR3 amino acids: CASSIGTEAGELFF. The CDR3 region has the DNA TGTGCCAGTAGTATAGGGACAGAGGCCGGGGAGCTGTTTTTT. The chain has TRBV19 and TRBJ2-2; D is perhaps TRBD1 (6 bases). CDR3 length equals 14 residues. The germline V gene has CDR1 LNHDA and CDR2 SQIVND (reference sequence). Trimming took off 1 base at V and 6 bases at J, with 9 bases between the two ends. Looking up the rest from reference TRBV19 and TRBJ2-2 gives the full variable domain: DGGITQSPKYLFRKEGQNVTLSCEQNLNHDAMYWYRQDPGQGLRLIYYSQIVNDFQKGDIAEGYSVSREKKESFPLTVTSAQKNPTAFYLCASSIGTEAGELFFGEGSRLTVL.

This clone was seen once. CDR3 sequence reads: CASSRDRGRHEQYF. DNA of the CDR3: TGTGCCAGCTCACGGGACAGGGGGCGTCACGAGCAGTACTTC. The chain combines TRBV18 with TRBJ2-7, with 12 bases fitting TRBD1. The germline V gene encodes CDR1 KGHSH and CDR2 LQKENI. V lost 4 bases, J lost 5 bases, and 3 bases stayed unmatched. The CDR3 contains 14 residues.

The chain is built from TRBV11-3 and TRBJ2-1; TRBD2 agrees at 8 bases. J was trimmed by 9 bases and V by 5 bases; bases with no gene match: 9. The CDR3 runs to 14 residues. Looked up from germline, CDR1 is SGHNT and CDR2 is YENEEA. CDR3 DNA: TGTGCCAGCAGCGACCAAGCGGGGGCGGGTGAGCAGTTCTTC. It encodes CASSDQAGAGEQFF.

V and J are TRBV2 and TRBJ1-4; D is unclear. Germline V lookup: CDR1 SNHLY, CDR2 FYNNEI. Between the trimmed V and J ends, which lost 6 bases and 7 bases, there was a span of 12 bases. The CDR3 has 13 residues. In DNA form, the CDR3 reads TGTGCCAGCAGAGTTGGTGGGCGTGAAAAACTGTTTTTT. It is translated as CASRVGGREKLFF.